Listed below are T cell receptor beta chains from one sample, sequenced in a study of cytomegalovirus exposure and HLA in healthy donors. Repertoires were generated with immunoSEQ multiplex PCR, while TCRdb's copy carries only in-frame clones and drops some. The sample yields 200,000 or so clones, about nine tenths seen once. Input material: PBMCs. These receptors were collected from a man aged 25 to 45 in good health and CMV-seronegative. The CDR3 runs from the conserved cysteine through the conserved F or W. D genes are given only for firm matches. Only some rows state a clone size, as once, few, many or a class for expanded clones.

d_call: TRBD2
clone_size: -
j_call: TRBJ2-7
v_call: TRBV13
cdr3_nt: TGTGCCAGCAGCTTAGGCGGGGGGTACTCCTACGAGCAGTACTTC
cdr3_aa: CASSLGGGYSYEQYF

d_call: TRBD1
clone_size: -
j_call: TRBJ2-5
v_call: TRBV25-1
cdr3_nt: TGTGCCAGCAGTGAGTCAGGAAGGGGGCGTGGAGAGACCCAGTACTTC
cdr3_aa: CASSESGRGRGETQYF

d_call: -
clone_size: -
j_call: TRBJ2-1
v_call: TRBV28
cdr3_nt: TGTGCCAGCAGTTTACCTAGAAGCCATGAGCAGTTCTTC
cdr3_aa: CASSLPRSHEQFF

d_call: -
clone_size: -
j_call: TRBJ2-5
v_call: TRBV5-1
cdr3_nt: TGCGCCAGCAGCCCCCCGAGCGGTGAGACCCAGTACTTC
cdr3_aa: CASSPPSGETQYF

d_call: TRBD2
clone_size: -
j_call: TRBJ2-3
v_call: TRBV7-2
cdr3_nt: TGTGCCAGCAGTCCTTATACTAGCGGGGGGGTGCAGTATTTT
cdr3_aa: CASSPYTSGGVQYF

d_call: -
clone_size: -
j_call: TRBJ1-2
v_call: TRBV13
cdr3_nt: TGTGCCAGCAGCCCCCCCCGAGCGCAATCTAACTATGGCTACACCTTC
cdr3_aa: CASSPPRAQSNYGYTF

d_call: -
clone_size: -
j_call: TRBJ2-2
v_call: TRBV5-1
cdr3_nt: TGCGCCAGCAGCGAGGGTTTGGCCGGGGAGCTGTTTTTT
cdr3_aa: CASSEGLAGELFF

d_call: -
clone_size: once
j_call: TRBJ2-7
v_call: TRBV25-1
cdr3_nt: TGTGCCAGCAGTGAATACAGGTACGAGCAGTACTTC
cdr3_aa: CASSEYRYEQYF

d_call: -
clone_size: few
j_call: TRBJ2-5
v_call: TRBV28
cdr3_nt: TGTGCCAGCAGTTTTTATGGACCCTCCGGGGCCCAGTACTTC
cdr3_aa: CASSFYGPSGAQYF

d_call: TRBD2
clone_size: -
j_call: TRBJ2-7
v_call: TRBV28
cdr3_nt: TGTGCCAGCAGTTTGGGGGGAGGGTACGAGCAGTACTTC
cdr3_aa: CASSLGGGYEQYF

d_call: -
clone_size: once
j_call: TRBJ2-6
v_call: TRBV6-5
cdr3_nt: TGTGCCAGCAGACAAACTAGGTACGGGGCCAACGTCCTGACTTTC
cdr3_aa: CASRQTRYGANVLTF

d_call: TRBD1
clone_size: -
j_call: TRBJ2-3
v_call: TRBV11-2
cdr3_nt: TGTGCCAGCAGCCGAACAGGGGTTACGCAGTATTTT
cdr3_aa: CASSRTGVTQYF

d_call: -
clone_size: -
j_call: TRBJ2-5
v_call: TRBV28
cdr3_nt: TGTGCCAGCAGTTTATTCGACGGAGGGGAGACCCAGTACTTC
cdr3_aa: CASSLFDGGETQYF

d_call: -
clone_size: once
j_call: TRBJ2-5
v_call: TRBV7-9
cdr3_nt: TGTGCCAGCAGCTCCACCCGAGGGCGGGAGACCCAGTACTTC
cdr3_aa: CASSSTRGRETQYF

d_call: -
clone_size: -
j_call: TRBJ2-3
v_call: TRBV5-4
cdr3_nt: TGTGCCAGCAGCTCCCCGTGGGCAGGATTTTCAGATACGCAGTATTTT
cdr3_aa: CASSSPWAGFSDTQYF

d_call: TRBD1
clone_size: -
j_call: TRBJ2-3
v_call: TRBV9
cdr3_nt: TGTGCCAGCGCTACTGGACAGGGCGACGGAGATACGCAGTATTTT
cdr3_aa: CASATGQGDGDTQYF

d_call: TRBD1
clone_size: -
j_call: TRBJ1-2
v_call: TRBV14
cdr3_nt: TGTGCCAGCAGCCAAGAACAGGGGGATGGCTACACCTTC
cdr3_aa: CASSQEQGDGYTF

d_call: -
clone_size: -
j_call: TRBJ1-6
v_call: TRBV9
cdr3_nt: TGTGCCAGCAGCCTGGGACAAGGACTCCACTTT
cdr3_aa: CASSLGQGLHF